This TCR beta chain was captured in a study of cytomegalovirus exposure and HLA in healthy donors. On this clone: Its antigen is still unknown.

J lost 0 bases, V lost 3 bases, and 6 bases had no gene match. The CDR3 has 16 residues. CDR1 SGHNT and CDR2 YENEEA come from the germline V gene. Assay: immunoSEQ multiplex PCR; the TCRdb copy retains only in-frame clones and omits some. Among roughly 80,000 clones listed, 93% were seen once. Overall study findings and caveats: The CMV antigen specificity of a few CMV-associated chains was confirmed through in vitro analysis. Rarity held for most TCR sequences, but there were some public TCRs that occurred in many donors.

Sequenced sample: PBMCs. The receptor was isolated from a young man in good health and CMV-seronegative. This sequence joins TRBV11-3 and TRBJ2-3; 7 bases align to TRBD2. This CDR3 is CASSLWEGLSTDTQYF. As DNA, the CDR3 is TGTGCCAGCAGCTTGTGGGAGGGCCTTAGCACAGATACGCAGTATTTT.